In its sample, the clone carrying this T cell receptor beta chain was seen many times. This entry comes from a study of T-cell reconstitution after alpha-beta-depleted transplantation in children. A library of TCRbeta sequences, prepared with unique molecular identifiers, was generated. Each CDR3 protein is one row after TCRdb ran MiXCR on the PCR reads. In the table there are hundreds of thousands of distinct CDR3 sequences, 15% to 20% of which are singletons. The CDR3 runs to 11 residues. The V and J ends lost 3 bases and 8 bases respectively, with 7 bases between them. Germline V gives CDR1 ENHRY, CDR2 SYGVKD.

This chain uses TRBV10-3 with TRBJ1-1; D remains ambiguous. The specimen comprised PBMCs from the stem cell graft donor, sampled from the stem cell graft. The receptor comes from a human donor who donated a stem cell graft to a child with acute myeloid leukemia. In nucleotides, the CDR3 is TGTGCCATCAGTGAACGCTCGGAAGCTTTCTTT. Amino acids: CAISERSEAFF.